This TCR beta chain was recorded in a study of blood T cell repertoires in COVID-19. Measured with immunoSEQ multiplex PCR; TCRdb has only the in-frame clones, and not every one. The sample lists about 150,000 clones, 70% to 90% occurring once. CDR1 and CDR2 from the germline V gene are SGHRS and YFSETQ. The CDR3 length is 14 residues. V lost 2 bases, J lost 0 bases, and 7 bases lay in between. In terms of age and location, participants ranged from roughly 18 to 90 years and lived in around 22 US areas. Sequenced input: PBMCs or T cells enriched from blood (not recorded which). The chain links TRBV5-1 to TRBJ2-3; D is unresolved. The receptor was derived from a woman aged 35 to 49 who had recovered from COVID-19. CDR3 amino acids: CASSLAISTDTQYF. CDR3 coding DNA: TGCGCCAGCAGCTTAGCGATAAGCACAGATACGCAGTATTTT.